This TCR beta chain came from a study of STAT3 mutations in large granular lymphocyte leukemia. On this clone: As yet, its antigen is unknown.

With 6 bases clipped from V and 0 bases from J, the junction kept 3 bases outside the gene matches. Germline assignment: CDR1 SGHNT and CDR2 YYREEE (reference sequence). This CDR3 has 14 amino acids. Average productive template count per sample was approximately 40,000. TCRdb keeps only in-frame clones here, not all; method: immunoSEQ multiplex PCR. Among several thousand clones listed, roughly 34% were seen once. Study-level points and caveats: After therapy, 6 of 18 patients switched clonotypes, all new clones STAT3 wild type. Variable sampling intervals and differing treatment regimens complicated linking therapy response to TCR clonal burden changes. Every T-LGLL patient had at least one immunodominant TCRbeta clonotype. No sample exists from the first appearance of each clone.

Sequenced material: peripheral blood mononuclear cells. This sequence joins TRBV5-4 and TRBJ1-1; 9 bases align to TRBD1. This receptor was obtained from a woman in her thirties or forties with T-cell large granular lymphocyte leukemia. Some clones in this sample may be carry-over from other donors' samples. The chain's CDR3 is CASNTGGVNTEAFF. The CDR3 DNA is TGTGCCAGCAACACAGGGGGCGTGAACACTGAAGCTTTCTTT.